Presented here are 15 T cell receptor beta chains from one specimen sequenced in a study of shared clonotypes between healthy human individuals. Here immunoSEQ multiplex PCR was the method, and the copy in TCRdb shows in-frame clones only, minus some. The table shows approximately 340,000 clones, with 73% occurring only once. Sequenced input: memory CD4+ T cells sorted from blood. Noted subset: CD45RA-negative fraction. These TCRs come from a man aged 25 to 40 in good health.

Concerning this clone itself: This likely stems from a read error, as it lies one base from a far larger clone. This sample includes further DNA sequences coding for the same CDR3. The CDR3 here is CASSRTDTQYF. DNA for the CDR3: TGTGCCAGCAGCCGCACAGATACGCAGTATTTT. The J gene is TRBJ2-3, the V gene TRBV11-2; D is ambiguous. With 5 bases removed from V and 1 base from J, the gap between germline ends came to 1 base. Germline CDR1 and CDR2: SGHAT and FQNNGV. CDR3 length: 11 residues.

V is TRBV11-3 and J is TRBJ2-2; D is ambiguous. Germline-derived CDR1 and CDR2 are SGHNT and YENEEA. CDR3 size: 13 residues. Between the trimmed V and J ends, which lost 5 bases and 6 bases, there was a span of 10 bases. The CDR3 sequence is CASSLMWSGELFF. In DNA form, the CDR3 reads TGTGCCAGCAGCCTCATGTGGTCCGGGGAGCTGTTTTTT.

This clone was recorded a few times. The chain carries TRBV7-3 and TRBJ2-2; the match to TRBD2 covers 11 bases. The V and J ends lost 5 bases and 6 bases, in that order; junction bases with no gene match: 5. The CDR3 sequence is 15 residues long. Germline CDR1 reads SGHTA; CDR2 reads FQGTGA. Written as DNA, the CDR3 is TGTGCCAGCAGCCCAACTAGCGGGAGTGCCGGGGAGCTGTTTTTT. This gives the protein CASSPTSGSAGELFF. Filled out from reference TRBV7-3 and TRBJ2-2, the complete variable domain reads GAGVSQTPSNKVTEKGKYVELRCDPISGHTALYWYRQSLGQGPEFLIYFQGTGAADDSGLPNDRFFAVRPEGSVSTLKIQRTERGDSAVYLCASSPTSGSAGELFFGEGSRLTVL.

The CDR3 nucleotides read TGTGCCGTTGGGCGGGACACAGATACGCAGTATTTT. Translation: CAVGRDTDTQYF. V and J are TRBV2 and TRBJ2-3; D is perhaps TRBD2 (6 bases). The V gene's germline CDR1 is SNHLY and CDR2 FYNNEI. This CDR3 region has 12 residues. Trimming took 11 bases from V and 2 from J, leaving 11 bases between them.

This chain connects TRBV29-1 to TRBJ1-3, with D tentatively TRBD1 (5 bases). Germline V gives CDR1 SQVTM, CDR2 ANQGSEA. V lost 7 bases, J lost 0 bases, and 16 bases lay in between. The CDR3 is 15 amino acids. The CDR3 coding sequence is TGCAGCGCCCAGGGCTTATCCTCCTCTGGAAACACCATATATTTT. Protein product: CSAQGLSSSGNTIYF.

The gene calls are TRBV29-1 and TRBJ2-1, with TRBD2 identical over 7 bases. After removal of 8 bases from V and 0 bases from J, the junction contained 7 bases not matched to a gene. Looked up from germline, CDR1 is SQVTM and CDR2 is ANQGSEA. CDR3 length equals 14 residues. The CDR3 reads CSLGASGSYNEQFF. The CDR3 region has the DNA TGCAGCCTAGGGGCTAGCGGCTCCTACAATGAGCAGTTCTTC.

This clone was observed at least ten times. The chain combines TRBV30 with TRBJ1-5, with 8 bases fitting TRBD1. CDR1 is GTSNPN, CDR2 SVGIG, per germline (reference sequence). Trimming at V came to 2 bases and at J to 6 bases, leaving 12 bases not matched to a gene. This CDR3 spans 16 amino acids. The CDR3 spells CAWSHAGTGKSQPQHF. The CDR3 DNA follows: TGTGCCTGGAGTCACGCCGGGACAGGAAAAAGTCAGCCCCAGCATTTT.

This clone has more than one count but fewer than ten. This chain joins TRBV5-1 and TRBJ2-7; D remains ambiguous. V shed 0 bases and J shed 4 bases, with 8 bases lying between them. CDR1 is SGHRS, CDR2 YFSETQ, per germline. The CDR3 spans 13 residues. In DNA, the CDR3 is TGCGCCAGCAGCTTGGAAGCGATATACGAGCAGTACTTC. Translated, it gives CASSLEAIYEQYF.

This clone was seen a handful of times. The chain combines TRBV25-1 with TRBJ1-4, with TRBD1 identical over 8 bases. This CDR3 has 17 residues. V was pared by 8 bases and J by 5 bases, with 16 bases of the junction left unmatched. Germline V lookup: CDR1 MGHDK, CDR2 SYGVNS. The CDR3 bases are TGTGCCAGCTCTGGCCCGTTTAACAGGGGGGAGAATGAAAAACTGTTTTTT. The encoded protein is CASSGPFNRGENEKLFF.

This chain links TRBV29-1 with TRBJ2-3; 7 nucleotides match TRBD2. Germline V gene lookup returns CDR1 SQVTM and CDR2 ANQGSEA. This CDR3 region has 13 residues. The ends lost 5 bases at V and 2 bases at J; junction bases unmatched: 4. In DNA form, the CDR3 reads TGCAGCGTTAAAGCGGGAACCACAGATACGCAGTATTTT. As protein: CSVKAGTTDTQYF.

The genes are TRBV14 and TRBJ1-2; D unresolved. CDR1 and CDR2 from the germline V gene are SGHDN and FVKESK. With 2 bases removed from V and 0 bases from J, the gap between germline ends came to 4 bases. The CDR3 has 13 residues. CDR3 protein: CASSQLTNYGYTF. The DNA of the CDR3 is TGTGCCAGCAGCCAACTGACTAACTATGGCTACACCTTC. The full variable domain, its missing parts supplied by reference TRBV14 and TRBJ1-2, is EAGVTQFPSHSVIEKGQTVTLRCDPISGHDNLYWYRRVMGKEIKFLLHFVKESKQDESGMPNNRFLAERTGGTYSTLKVQPAELEDSGVYFCASSQLTNYGYTFGSGTRLTVV.

This clone was counted only a few times. CDR3 in DNA: TGTGCCAGCAGTGCAGGGTCCTCGTTTTACGAGCAGTACTTC. Its protein is CASSAGSSFYEQYF. The V gene is TRBV2, the J gene TRBJ2-7; possible D gene TRBD1, 5 bases. V shed 4 bases and J shed 4 bases, with 14 bases lying between them. The germline gives CDR1 SNHLY, CDR2 FYNNEI. The length of the CDR3 is 14 residues.

This rearrangement joins TRBV5-5 to TRBJ2-1; D is uncertain. This CDR3 contains 15 residues. From germline, CDR1 is SGHKS and CDR2 YYEKEE (reference sequence). V was shortened by 0 bases and J by 4 bases, with 11 bases between the two germline ends. The CDR3 spells CASSLGVGTYNEQFF. The CDR3 nucleotides read TGTGCCAGCAGCTTGGGGGTCGGAACTTACAATGAGCAGTTCTTC. Together with reference TRBV5-5 and TRBJ2-1, the CDR3 gives the full variable domain: DAGVTQSPTHLIKTRGQQVTLRCSPISGHKSVSWYQQVLGQGPQFIFQYYEKEERGRGNFPDRFSARQFPNYSSELNVNALLLGDSALYLCASSLGVGTYNEQFFGPGTRLTVL.

The gene calls are TRBV29-1 and TRBJ2-1; D is ambiguous. The CDR3 sequence is 12 residues long. From germline, CDR1 is SQVTM and CDR2 ANQGSEA. V lost 4 bases, J lost 5 bases, and 9 bases lay in between. CDR3: CSVAWLDNEQFF. CDR3 DNA: TGCAGCGTTGCGTGGCTAGACAATGAGCAGTTCTTC.

The rearrangement uses TRBV6-1 and TRBJ1-5, with D unresolved. The CDR3 is 14 residues long. V lost 4 bases to trimming and J lost 7 bases, with 14 bases between them. From germline, CDR1 is MNHNS and CDR2 SASEGT. CDR3 residues: CASSGGDWGQPQHF. CDR3 nucleotides: TGTGCCAGCAGTGGCGGGGATTGGGGACAGCCCCAGCATTTT.